This entry lists 2 T cell receptor beta chains sequenced from one sample in a study of CD8+CD57+ T cells in acquired aplastic anemia. Patients chosen for sequencing had CD8+CD57+ cells that had expanded, as shown by flow cytometry. Genomic DNA constituted the template upon which TCR beta VDJ and CDR3 profiling was performed. One entry per CDR3 protein results from TCRdb running MiXCR on the reads. This table has 260,000 or so distinct CDR3 sequences, about 44% appearing once. Material for sequencing was sorted CD4+, CD8+, or CD8+CD57+ T cells (not recorded which) from PBMCs. These TCRs come from a human donor with aplastic anemia.

This clonotype occurred many times. The V gene is TRBV20-1, the J gene TRBJ2-2; D unresolved. The germline gives CDR1 DFQATT, CDR2 SNEGSKA (reference sequence). Trimming cost V 0 bases and J 0 bases, with 14 bases left between them. This CDR3 has 17 residues. CDR3 region: CSARDLYGTTNTGELFF. The CDR3 DNA is TGCAGTGCTAGAGATCTTTACGGCACCACGAACACCGGGGAGCTGTTTTTT.

Concerning this clonotype: A much bigger clone sits one base away, suggesting this may be a read error. Here the CDR3 DNA reads TGCGCCAGCAGCCTACCGGAAGCGACTAGCGGCACAGATGCGCAGTATTTT. It encodes CASSLPEATSGTDAQYF. V usage is TRBV5-1 and J usage is TRBJ2-3; TRBD2 aligns across 9 bases. CDR3 length: 17 amino acids. Per the germline V gene, CDR1 is SGHRS and CDR2 is YFSETQ.